The present TCR beta chain was sequenced within a study of blood T cells in healthy people across ages. Study observations and caveats: Age brought a roughly linear fall in TCR beta diversity measured per million T cells.

Per-sample yields of isolated PBMCs were at least 6 million. Germline lookup yields CDR1 SQVTM and CDR2 ANQGSEA. The V end was cut by 5 bases, the J end by 7 bases, with 24 bases between. The CDR3 totals 16 residues. PCR was performed a second time for roughly 7 to 12 cycles using a sample-barcoded 5' primer and a J-beta primer mix. Each of the samples gave a minimum of 2.5 million paired-end reads that contained CDR3. TCRdb re-derived calls from the 5' RACE reads in MiXCR, one entry per CDR3 protein. In the table there are 1.5 million to 2 million distinct CDR3 sequences, about 50% of which are singletons. About this clonotype: What it binds is not known.

The clonotype originates from a woman aged 40 to 49 in good health. The sample comprised blood. The rearrangement links TRBV29-1 to TRBJ2-4; D possibly matches TRBD1 or TRBD2 (5 bases each). The chain's CDR3 is CSVSQGGRGAGNIQYF. The CDR3 coding sequence is TGCAGCGTTTCCCAGGGTGGTAGGGGAGCCGGGAACATTCAGTACTTC.